What follows is one T cell receptor (beta chain) and its context. Antigen specificity is unknown. One entry per CDR3 protein, called by TCRdb with MiXCR from the reads. Of about 600,000 distinct CDR3 sequences listed, less than 25% are singletons. This entry is derived from a study of T cell repertoires in cytomegalovirus infection. Study at large: Signatures in public TCR beta sequences pointed to both CMV infection and matching HLA type. Notes on the study in general: CMV carriers having the relevant HLA were flagged by cumulative public TCR beta family frequency.

Germline CDR1 and CDR2: LNHDA and SQIVND (reference sequence). The CDR3 has 12 amino acids. V lost 4 bases, J lost 4 bases, and 6 bases lay in between. This sequence joins TRBV19 and TRBJ2-3; D ambiguous. The specimen sequenced was CD8+ T cells from PBMCs. The TCR comes from a human donor in good health (CMV status not recorded). Some clones in this sample may be carry-over from other donors' samples. CDR3 amino acids: CASSTYADTQYF. CDR3 coding DNA: TGTGCCAGTAGTACTTATGCAGATACGCAGTATTTT. Variable domain in full (rest from reference TRBV19 and TRBJ2-3): DGGITQSPKYLFRKEGQNVTLSCEQNLNHDAMYWYRQDPGQGLRLIYYSQIVNDFQKGDIAEGYSVSREKKESFPLTVTSAQKNPTAFYLCASSTYADTQYFGPGTRLTVL.